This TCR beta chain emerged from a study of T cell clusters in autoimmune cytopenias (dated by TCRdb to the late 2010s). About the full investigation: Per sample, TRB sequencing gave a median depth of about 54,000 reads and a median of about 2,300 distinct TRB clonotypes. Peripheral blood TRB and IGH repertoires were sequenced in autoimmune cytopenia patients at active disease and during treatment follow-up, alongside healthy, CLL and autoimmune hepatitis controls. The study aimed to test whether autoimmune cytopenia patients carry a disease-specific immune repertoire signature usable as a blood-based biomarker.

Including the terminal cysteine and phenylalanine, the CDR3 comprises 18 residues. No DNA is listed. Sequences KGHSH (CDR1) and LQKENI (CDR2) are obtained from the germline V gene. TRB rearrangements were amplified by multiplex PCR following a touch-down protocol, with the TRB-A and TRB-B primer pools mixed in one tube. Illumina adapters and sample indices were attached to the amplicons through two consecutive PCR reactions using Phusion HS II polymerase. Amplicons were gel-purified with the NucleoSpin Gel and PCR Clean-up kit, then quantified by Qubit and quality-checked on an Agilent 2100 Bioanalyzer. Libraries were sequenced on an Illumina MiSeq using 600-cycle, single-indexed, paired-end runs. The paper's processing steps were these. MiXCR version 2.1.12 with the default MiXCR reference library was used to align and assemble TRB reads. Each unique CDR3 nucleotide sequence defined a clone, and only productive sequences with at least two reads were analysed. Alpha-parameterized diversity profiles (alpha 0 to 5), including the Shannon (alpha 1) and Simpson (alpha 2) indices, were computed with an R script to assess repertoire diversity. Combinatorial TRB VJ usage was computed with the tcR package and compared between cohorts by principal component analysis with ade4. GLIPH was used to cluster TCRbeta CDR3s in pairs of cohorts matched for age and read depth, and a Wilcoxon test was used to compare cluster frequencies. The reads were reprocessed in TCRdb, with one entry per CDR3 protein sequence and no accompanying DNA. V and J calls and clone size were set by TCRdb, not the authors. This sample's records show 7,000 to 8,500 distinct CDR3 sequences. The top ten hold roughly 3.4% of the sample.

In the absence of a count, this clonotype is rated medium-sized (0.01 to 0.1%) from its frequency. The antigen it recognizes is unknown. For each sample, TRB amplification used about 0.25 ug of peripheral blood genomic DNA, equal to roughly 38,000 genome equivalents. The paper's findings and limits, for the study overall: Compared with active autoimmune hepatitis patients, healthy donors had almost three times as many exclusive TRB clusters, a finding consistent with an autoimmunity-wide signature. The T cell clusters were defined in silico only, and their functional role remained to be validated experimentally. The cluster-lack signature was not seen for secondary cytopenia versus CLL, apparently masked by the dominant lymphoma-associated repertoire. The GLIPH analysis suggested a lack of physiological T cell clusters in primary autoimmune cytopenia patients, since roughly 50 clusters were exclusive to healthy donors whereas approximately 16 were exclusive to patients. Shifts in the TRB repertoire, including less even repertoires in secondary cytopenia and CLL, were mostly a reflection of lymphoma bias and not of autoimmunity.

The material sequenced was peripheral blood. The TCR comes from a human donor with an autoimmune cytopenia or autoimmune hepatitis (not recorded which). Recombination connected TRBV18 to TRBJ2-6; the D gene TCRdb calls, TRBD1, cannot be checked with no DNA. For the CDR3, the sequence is CASPTIDGTGSGANVLTF.